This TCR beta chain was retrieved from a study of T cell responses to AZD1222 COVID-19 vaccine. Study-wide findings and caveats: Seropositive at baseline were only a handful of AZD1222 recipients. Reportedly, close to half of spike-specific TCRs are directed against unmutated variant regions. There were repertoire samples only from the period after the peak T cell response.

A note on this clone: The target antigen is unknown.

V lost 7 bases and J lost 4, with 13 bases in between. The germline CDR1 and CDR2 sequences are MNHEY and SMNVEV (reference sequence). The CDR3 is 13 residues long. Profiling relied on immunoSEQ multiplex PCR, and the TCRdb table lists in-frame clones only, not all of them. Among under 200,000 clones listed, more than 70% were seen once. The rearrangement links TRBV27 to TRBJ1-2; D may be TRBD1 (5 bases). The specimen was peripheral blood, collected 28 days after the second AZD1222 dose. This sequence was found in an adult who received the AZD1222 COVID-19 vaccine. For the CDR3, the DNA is TGTGCCAGCACTCCCCGGGGGGGCTATGGCTACACCTTC. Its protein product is CASTPRGGYGYTF.